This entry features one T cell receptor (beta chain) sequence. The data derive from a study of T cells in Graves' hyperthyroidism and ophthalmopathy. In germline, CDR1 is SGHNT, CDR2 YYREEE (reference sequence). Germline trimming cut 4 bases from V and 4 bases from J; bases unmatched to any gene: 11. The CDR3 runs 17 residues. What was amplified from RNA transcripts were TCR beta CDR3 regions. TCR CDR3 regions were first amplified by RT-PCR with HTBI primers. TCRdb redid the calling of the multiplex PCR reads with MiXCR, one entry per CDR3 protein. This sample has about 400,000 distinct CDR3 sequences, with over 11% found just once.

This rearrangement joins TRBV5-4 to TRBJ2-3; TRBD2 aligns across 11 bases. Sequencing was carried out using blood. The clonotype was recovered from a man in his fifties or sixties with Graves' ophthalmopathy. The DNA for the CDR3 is TGTGCCAGCAGCGAACACTTAGCGGGAGGGGGAGCAGATACGCAGTATTTT. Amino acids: CASSEHLAGGGADTQYF.